The 27 T cell receptor beta chains in this list originate from one sample, sequenced in a study of tumor-infiltrating lymphocytes in primary liver carcinoma. With a constant-region primer, TCR beta cDNA was made from around 530 ng of total RNA. Nested multiplex PCR, run for three rounds with slightly modified ARM-PCR, yielded TCR beta libraries. The first two PCR rounds, approximately 10 cycles each, used TRBV1-TRBV30 forward primers and a C-beta reverse primer. TCRdb re-analysed the multiplex PCR reads in MiXCR, keeping a single row per CDR3 protein. The table has over 250,000 distinct CDR3 sequences, approximately 54% seen once. RNA was extracted from whole blood without cell sorting, alongside germline DNA. The material sequenced was peripheral blood. The receptor source for this set is a woman in her 30s with primary liver carcinoma and hepatitis B virus infection.

The sample holds a few counts of this clonotype. The chain links TRBV6-5 to TRBJ1-6; 10 bases fit TRBD1. The CDR3 sequence is 15 residues long. Trimming removed 4 bases from V and 9 bases from J; junction bases left unmatched: 6. Germline V lookup: CDR1 MNHEY, CDR2 SVGAGI. DNA for the CDR3: TGTGCCAGCAGTTCAACCGGGACAGGGGTTTCACCCCTCCACTTT. It encodes CASSSTGTGVSPLHF.

Details on this clonotype: This may be a read error: a much more frequent sequence differs by one nucleotide. The gene calls are TRBV4-2 and TRBJ1-2; no clear D. CDR3 length equals 14 residues. In germline, CDR1 is LGHNA, CDR2 YNFKEQ. The CDR3: CASNQDQAFYGYTF. The CDR3 nucleotides are TGTGCCAGCAACCAAGATCAGGCCTTCTATGGCTACACCTTC.

Concerning this clonotype itself: This may come from a read error, since a much larger clone is one base off. This rearrangement joins TRBV6-2 or TRBV6-3 to TRBJ2-7; possibly TRBD2 for D (6 bases). CDR3 length: 12 residues. Per the germline V gene, CDR1 is MNHEY and CDR2 is SVGEGT. The CDR3 spells CANSLHRDSLYF. CDR3 in DNA: TGTGCCAACAGTTTGCACCGGGACTCTTTGTACTTC.

Concerning this clonotype itself: At one boundary the junction diverges from the germline segment, which might be a read error. The chain is built from TRBV7-8 and TRBJ1-4; D ambiguous. Germline V gives CDR1 SGHVS, CDR2 FQNEAQ. The CDR3 spans 14 residues. The CDR3 coding sequence is TGTGTCAGCAGCTTAGGCGCAACTAATGAAAAACTGTTTTTT. Translated: CVSSLGATNEKLFF.

In the case of this clonotype: This may stem from a read error, because a much larger clone lies one nucleotide away. This rearrangement joins TRBV7-8 to TRBJ2-4, with TRBD2 matching 8 bases. This CDR3 comprises 19 residues. Germline values: CDR1 SGHVS, CDR2 FQNEAQ. Germline trimming cut 1 base from V and 5 bases from J; bases unmatched to any gene: 16. CDR3 loop: CASSLGLPGGPSAQNIQYF. As DNA, the CDR3 is TGTGCCAGCAGCTTAGGCCTGCCGGGAGGGCCCTCGGCCCAAAACATTCAGTACTTC.

There are a few counts of this clonotype. The genes are TRBV12-5 and TRBJ1-1, with 7 bases matching TRBD1. The CDR3 totals 17 residues. Germline CDR1 is LGHNT and CDR2 is FRNRAP. V shed 0 bases, J shed 2 bases, and the junction held 9 bases outside the gene matches. CDR3 DNA sequence: TGTGCTAGTGGTTTGGTAATTAGGGGACAGCTTAACACTGAAGCTTTCTTT. Translated: CASGLVIRGQLNTEAFF.

This clonotype has just one count. Written as DNA, the CDR3 is TGTGCTATCAGTCCCCAATCCGGGACAGGCCACTACGAGCAGTACTTC. Protein: CAISPQSGTGHYEQYF. The V call is TRBV12-3 or TRBV12-4, the J call TRBJ2-7; 8 nucleotides align to TRBD1. CDR3 size: 16 residues.

The chain couples TRBV4-3 to TRBJ2-7; no firm D call. The V gene's germline CDR1 is LGHNA and CDR2 YSLEER. CDR3 length: 16 amino acids. V shed 3 bases and J shed 2 bases, with 17 bases lying between them. CDR3 coding DNA: TGCGCCAGCAGCCAGGAAACCTGGTTCCAGGCCTACGAGCAGTACTTC. Protein sequence: CASSQETWFQAYEQYF.

The chain is built from TRBV7-8 and TRBJ1-6; TRBD1 aligns across 8 bases. From germline, CDR1 is SGHVS and CDR2 FQNEAQ. The trim removed 4 bases at V and 10 bases at J, leaving 3 bases unmatched. CDR3 length: 13 amino acids. The CDR3 loop is CASSSDRESPLHF. The CDR3 region has the DNA TGTGCCAGCAGCTCGGACAGGGAATCACCCCTCCACTTT.

Concerning this clonotype: Germline is not matched at one junction end, which may reflect a read error. The chain couples TRBV11-2 to TRBJ2-1, with D perhaps TRBD2 (6 bases). The CDR3 runs 14 residues. The germline V gene encodes CDR1 SGHAT and CDR2 FQNNGV. The CDR3 here is CASILRRGLNEQFF. CDR3 DNA: TGTGCCAGCATCTTAAGGCGGGGCCTGAATGAGCAGTTCTTC.

As to this clonotype: The junction shows a germline mismatch at one end, possibly a read error. This chain joins TRBV11-2 and TRBJ2-3; 11 nucleotides match TRBD2. Germline CDR1 SGHAT, CDR2 FQNNGV. The CDR3 extends over 20 amino acids. The CDR3 region has the DNA TGTCCCAGCAGTTTAGTCGCTAGCGGGAGGTCAGGTTCTTCCACAGATACGCAGTATTTT. Protein product: CPSSLVASGRSGSSTDTQYF. The complete variable domain, with remaining parts taken from reference TRBV11-2 and TRBJ2-3, reads EAGVAQSPRYKIIEKRQSVAFWCNPISGHATLYWYQQILGQGPKLLIQFQNNGVVDDSQLPKDRFSAERLKGVDSTLKIQPAKLEDSAVYLCPSSLVASGRSGSSTDTQYFGPGTRLTVL.

V is TRBV12-3 or TRBV12-4 and J is TRBJ2-2, with D uncertain. Trimming stripped 6 bases from V and 5 bases from J, with 13 bases between. The CDR3 totals 14 residues. The DNA of the CDR3 is TGTGCCAGCAGATTGATGACGGATACCGGGGAGCTGTTTTTT. Encoded protein: CASRLMTDTGELFF.

Remarks on this clonotype: The conserved final phenylalanine or tryptophan is absent from the CDR3, which likely points to a read error. The rearrangement uses TRBV11-2 and TRBJ2-7; 9 bases line up with TRBD2. This CDR3 region has 15 residues. CDR1 is SGHAT and CDR2 is FQNNGV in the germline V gene. CDR3 sequence reads: CANSFRLAGNYEQYL. The CDR3 DNA is TGTGCCAACAGCTTTCGTCTAGCGGGGAACTACGAGCAGTACCTC.

With respect to this clonotype: This may come from a read error, since a much larger clone is one base off. The chain carries TRBV12-3 or TRBV12-4 and TRBJ2-7; the D is unclear. The CDR3 spans 12 residues. Trimming took 6 bases from V and 4 from J, leaving 10 bases between them. The CDR3 bases are TGTGCCAGCAGATTCAGGCGGTACGAGCAGTACTTC. Translation: CASRFRRYEQYF.

As to this clonotype: Its ends do not fully match the called genes, so a read error is possible. The chain is built from TRBV5-6 and TRBJ2-7, with D possibly TRBD2 on 6 matching bases. CDR3 size: 12 residues. Germline assignment: CDR1 SGHDT and CDR2 YYEEEE. CDR3 nucleotides: TGTACCAGCAGCTGGGGACTCGGCGAGCAGTACTTC. It translates to CTSSWGLGEQYF.

As concerns this clonotype: Given a much more abundant clone one base away, this may be a read error. This chain joins TRBV6-2 or TRBV6-3 and TRBJ2-5; D is tentatively TRBD1 or TRBD2 (5 bases each). The CDR3 contains 15 residues. Germline CDR1 and CDR2: MNHEY and SVGEGT. In DNA form, the CDR3 reads TGTGTCAGCAGGGAGATAGGACGGTATCAAGAGACCCAGTACTTC. Its protein is CVSREIGRYQETQYF.

The chain combines TRBV7-9 with TRBJ2-2, with TRBD1 matching 8 bases. Germline CDR1 SEHNR, CDR2 FQNEAQ (reference sequence). The J segment lost 3 bases and the V segment lost 2 bases, leaving 8 bases of the junction unmatched. The CDR3 has 17 amino acids. CDR3 nucleotides: TGTGCCAGCAGCTTACGTGGGACAGGAGTCTACACCGGGGAGCTGTTTTTT. This encodes CASSLRGTGVYTGELFF. Using reference TRBV7-9 and TRBJ2-2 for the parts outside the CDR3, the full variable domain is DTGVSQNPRHKITKRGQNVTFRCDPISEHNRLYWYRQTLGQGPEFLTYFQNEAQLEKSRLLSDRFSAERPKGSFSTLEIQRTEQGDSAMYLCASSLRGTGVYTGELFFGEGSRLTVL.

On this clonotype: Just one base apart from a much larger clone, this may be a read error. Here the CDR3 DNA reads TGTGCCAGCAGCCTTCCGCTGGTCACAGATATGCAGTATTTT. Amino acids: CASSLPLVTDMQYF. V gene TRBV14 combines with J gene TRBJ2-3; D unclear. Germline loops: CDR1 SGHDN, CDR2 FVKESK. The CDR3 consists of 14 residues.

Remarks on this clonotype: A read error is possible here, since a much larger clone lies one base away. The genes are TRBV29-1 and TRBJ1-4; D is unclear. This CDR3 comprises 17 residues. The germline V gene encodes CDR1 SQVTM and CDR2 ANQGSEA. The CDR3 here is CSPSNSGMKIGNEELFF. The CDR3, as DNA: TGCAGCCCCTCGAACTCCGGAATGAAAATCGGGAATGAAGAACTGTTTTTT.

Turning to this clonotype: A much more abundant neighbour one base away suggests this may be a read error. This chain connects TRBV10-3 to TRBJ2-5; weak D call: TRBD2 (5 bases). The CDR3 sequence is 14 residues long. Germline values: CDR1 ENHRY, CDR2 SYGVKD. The CDR3 region is CAISESLEDVTQCF. CDR3 coding DNA: TGTGCCATCAGTGAGTCGTTGGAGGATGTGACCCAGTGCTTC.

Concerning this clonotype itself: This CDR3 is missing its conserved last phenylalanine or tryptophan, likely due to a read error. J is TRBJ2-3 and V is TRBV11-3; possibly TRBD1 or TRBD2 for D (5 bases each). Germline V CDR1 and CDR2: SGHNT, YENEEA. V gave up 9 bases and J gave up 3 bases, with 13 bases separating them. CDR3 length: 13 residues. The CDR3 sequence is CASEGPKTDTQYL. For the CDR3, the DNA is TGTGCCAGTGAGGGACCAAAGACAGATACGCAGTATCTT.

This clonotype was counted ten times or more. V is TRBV6-2 or TRBV6-3 and J is TRBJ2-1; TRBD2 matches at 10 bases. From germline, CDR1 is MNHEY and CDR2 SVGEGT. With 4 bases clipped from V and 5 bases from J, the junction kept 5 bases outside the gene matches. The CDR3 loop spans 15 amino acids. As DNA, the CDR3 is TGTGCCAGCAGTTCTAGCGGGAGTAGGAACAATGAGCAGTTCTTC. Its translation is CASSSSGSRNNEQFF.

This clonotype has ten or more counts. The chain carries TRBV11-3 and TRBJ2-6, with no clear D. The CDR3 spans 14 residues. Trimming removed 11 bases from V and 0 bases from J, with 11 bases in between. Per the germline V gene, CDR1 is SGHNT and CDR2 is YENEEA. CDR3 in DNA: TGTGCCTGCAAGCAGGCCTCTGGGGCCAACGTCCTGACTTTC. This encodes CACKQASGANVLTF.

A remark on this clonotype: Mismatch with germline at one junction end may stem from a read error. The rearrangement links TRBV11-2 to TRBJ2-1, with D possibly matching TRBD1 (6 bases). Germline CDR1 SGHAT, CDR2 FQNNGV. The CDR3 length is 14 residues. The CDR3: CASSRTGTPNERFF. The CDR3 DNA reads TGTGCCAGCAGTCGTACCGGGACACCAAATGAGCGGTTCTTC.

The J gene is TRBJ1-3, the V gene TRBV29-1; D is ambiguous. The germline gives CDR1 SQVTM, CDR2 ANQGSEA. V lost 5 bases, J lost 0 bases, and 8 bases lay in between. The CDR3 spans 13 residues. CDR3 sequence (DNA): TGCAGCGTTCCCCAGGTCTCTGGAAACACCATATATTTT. Translating gives CSVPQVSGNTIYF.

On this clonotype: A read error may produce the germline difference seen at one junction end. The CDR3 sequence is CAGCPILSGYIF. The CDR3 DNA reads as TGTGCCGGCTGCCCTATCCTCTCGGGCTACATCTTC. The chain combines TRBV12-3 or TRBV12-4 with TRBJ1-2; D is unclear. The CDR3 length is 12 residues.

As concerns this clonotype: One junction end does not reproduce the germline sequence, and a read error may be involved. The chain is built from TRBV6-2 or TRBV6-3 and TRBJ2-3; D gene ambiguous. Germline lookup yields CDR1 MNHEY and CDR2 SVGEGT. CDR3 length equals 12 residues. This CDR3 is CVSSYFLDTQYF. The CDR3 coding sequence is TGTGTCAGCAGTTACTTTTTGGATACGCAGTATTTT.